This TCR beta chain was recovered during a study of spatial heterogeneity in lung cancer (dated 2019 in TCRdb). Regarding the complete study: More beta-chain than alpha-chain transcripts were consistently detected, likely reflecting higher beta-chain transcript abundance. Nonsynonymous mutation counts, determined by whole-exome sequencing of tumor tissue, were related to TCR repertoire features. TCR transcript counts in tumor regions correlated strongly with a T cell transcriptional module score from matched bulk RNA-seq. Both alpha and beta chains were TCR-sequenced in samples taken at surgery, namely 220 tumor regions, around 70 matched nontumor lung samples and about 58 PBMC samples. The study quantitatively compared TCR alpha and beta repertoires across multiple tumor regions, matched nontumor lung and blood in non-small cell lung cancer. In the raw uncorrected reads, each unique combination of TCR and UMI appeared more than ten times on average.

This clonotype was recorded many times. Its antigen specificity is not known. No base-level quality is on record; no much larger clone is a single base apart. In a library made to pick up alpha chains, this beta chain is a stray read with a size that means little. General conclusions and limits of the study: Confirming at a functional level the hypothesis that regional TCRs recognize regional mutations was considered to require additional single-cell paired TCR alpha and beta sequencing. Counts of ubiquitous and regional expanded TCRs were found to correlate with counts of ubiquitous and regional nonsynonymous mutations, respectively. A correlation was observed between the number of expanded intratumoral alpha and beta TCRs and the tumor nonsynonymous mutation count. TCR-seq coverage of tumor T cells was estimated at only around 6.7% for alpha chains and less than 15% for beta chains.

The time point label, read with the paper, signifies: sample taken at primary tumor resection. Samples were obtained from around 72 patients with early-stage, untreated non-small cell lung cancer from the lung TRACERx cohort. TCR sequencing used whole RNA extracted from tumor and nontumor lung tissue, or from cryopreserved PBMC samples, without cell sorting. A patient was chosen for TCR sequencing only when enough RNA was available from at least two tumor regions. Before being selected, tumor and adjacent nontumor lung specimens were reviewed by a lung pathologist. The method was 5' RACE. The instrument given in TCRdb is NextSeq 500. The TCR library protocol attached a unique molecular identifier to each TCR cDNA molecule to allow correction of PCR and sequencing errors. As for how the authors treated the data: TCR identification, UMI-based error correction and CDR3 extraction were performed with Decombinator tools. TCRs above a frequency of 2 per 1,000, corresponding to the top 1% of the tumor frequency distribution, were defined as expanded. Expanded tumor TCRs statistically deemed absent (corrected P<0.05) from at least one tumor region were classed as regional, and all other expanded tumor TCRs were classed as ubiquitous. Rényi diversity was computed with the R vegan package after subsampling each repertoire 100 times to 5,000 TCRs. CDR3 similarity networks were constructed using string-kernel similarity of amino acid triplets, with links drawn between CDR3s whose pairwise similarity was above 0.82. TCRdb's own reprocessing of the public reads used fastp at Q25 and MiXCR and kept productive beta chains. Identical CDR3 protein sequences are pooled into one entry, listed with their most common genes and DNA. TCRdb's processing, not the study's, gives the V and J calls here. The sample includes roughly 16,000 distinct CDR3 sequences, with approximately 6.8% observed a single time. The ten top clones hold around 20% of the sample.

The CDR1 and CDR2 encoded by the germline V gene (reference sequence) are LNHNV and YYDKDF. The trim is 4 bases for V and 5 bases for J, with a gap of 15 bases between the germline ends. Spanning cysteine to phenylalanine, the CDR3 consists of 14 amino acids. Solely the CDR3 DNA is kept, with 42 bases framed from the first base. The input for sequencing was lung tumor tissue, taken at surgery. The V gene is TRBV15 and the J gene is TRBJ2-7, and the D gene may be TRBD2, 5 bases matching. The source is a female donor with early-stage non-small cell lung cancer. DNA sequence: TGTGCCACCAGCAAGGACTTCTCGGTCCACGAGCAGTACTTC. Translated, it reads CATSKDFSVHEQYF.